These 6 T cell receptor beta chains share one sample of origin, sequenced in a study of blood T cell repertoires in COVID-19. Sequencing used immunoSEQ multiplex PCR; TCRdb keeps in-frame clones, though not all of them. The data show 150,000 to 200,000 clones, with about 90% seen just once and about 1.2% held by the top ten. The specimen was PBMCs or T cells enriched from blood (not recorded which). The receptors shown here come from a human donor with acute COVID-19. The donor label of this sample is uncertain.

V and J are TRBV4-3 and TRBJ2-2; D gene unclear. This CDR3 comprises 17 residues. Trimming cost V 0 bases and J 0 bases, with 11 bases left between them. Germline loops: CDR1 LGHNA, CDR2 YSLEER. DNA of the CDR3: TGCGCCAGCAGCCAAGAGGCTTGGCCAGCGAACACCGGGGAGCTGTTTTTT. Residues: CASSQEAWPANTGELFF.

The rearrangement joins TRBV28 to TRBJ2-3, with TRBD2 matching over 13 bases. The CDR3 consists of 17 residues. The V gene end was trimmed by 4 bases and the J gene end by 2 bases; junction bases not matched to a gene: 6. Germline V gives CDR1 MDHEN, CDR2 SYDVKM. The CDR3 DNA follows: TGTGCCAGCAGTTCCCCGGGACTAGCGGGGATCACAGATACGCAGTATTTT. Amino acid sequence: CASSSPGLAGITDTQYF.

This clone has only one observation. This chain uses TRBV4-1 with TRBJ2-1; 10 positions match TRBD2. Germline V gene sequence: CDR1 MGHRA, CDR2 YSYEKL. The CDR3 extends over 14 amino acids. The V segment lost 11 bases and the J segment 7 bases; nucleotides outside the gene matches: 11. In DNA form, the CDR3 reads TGCGCCGCTCGGGCTAGCGGGGGACCGAATGAGCAGTTCTTC. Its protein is CAARASGGPNEQFF.

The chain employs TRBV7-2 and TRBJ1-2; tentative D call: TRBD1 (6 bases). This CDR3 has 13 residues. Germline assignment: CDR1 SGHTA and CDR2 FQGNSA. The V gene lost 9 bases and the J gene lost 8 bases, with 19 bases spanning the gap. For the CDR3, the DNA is TGTGCCAGTTCCCCCCTGGGGGCCCAGGGCTACACCTTC. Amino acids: CASSPLGAQGYTF.

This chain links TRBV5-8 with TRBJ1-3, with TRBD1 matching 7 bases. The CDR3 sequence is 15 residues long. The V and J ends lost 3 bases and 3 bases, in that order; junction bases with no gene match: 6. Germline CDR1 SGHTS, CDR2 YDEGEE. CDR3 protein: CASSSETGSGNTIYF. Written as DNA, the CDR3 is TGTGCCAGCAGCTCAGAGACAGGGAGTGGAAACACCATATATTTT.

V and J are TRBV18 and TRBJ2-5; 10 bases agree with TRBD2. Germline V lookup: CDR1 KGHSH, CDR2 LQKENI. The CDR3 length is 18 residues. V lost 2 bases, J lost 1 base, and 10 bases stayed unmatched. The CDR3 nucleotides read TGTGCCAGCTCACCAGGCACTAGCGGGATCCCACTCCAAGAGACCCAGTACTTC. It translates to CASSPGTSGIPLQETQYF.